Listed below are T cell receptor beta chains from one sample, sequenced in a study of blood T cell repertoires in COVID-19. The table came from immunoSEQ multiplex PCR; TCRdb's copy has only in-frame clones and leaves some out. The sample has roughly 300,000 clones; about 87% are singletons. Material for sequencing was peripheral blood. These receptor sequences come from a woman in her 50s who had recovered from COVID-19. Each CDR3 is given with its conserved first and last residue. A D gene is named only where the DNA matches it firmly. Clone sizes are given selectively: once, few, many, or a class where the clone is expanded.

J gene: TRBJ1-4; V gene: TRBV20-1; clone size: few; D gene: .; CDR3 protein: CSARGPRLFF; CDR3 DNA: TGCAGTGCTAGGGGCCCGCGTCTGTTTTTT
J gene: TRBJ1-5; V gene: TRBV28; clone size: .; D gene: .; CDR3 protein: CASRNQGGSNQPQHF; CDR3 DNA: TGTGCCAGCAGGAACCAGGGTGGTAGCAATCAGCCCCAGCATTTT
J gene: TRBJ2-1; V gene: TRBV28; clone size: .; D gene: .; CDR3 protein: CASKTYRNNEQFF; CDR3 DNA: TGTGCCAGCAAAACCTACCGAAACAATGAGCAGTTCTTC
J gene: TRBJ2-5; V gene: TRBV30; clone size: .; D gene: .; CDR3 protein: CAWSVHETQYF; CDR3 DNA: TGTGCCTGGAGTGTACACGAGACCCAGTACTTC
J gene: TRBJ1-5; V gene: TRBV6-6; clone size: .; D gene: .; CDR3 protein: CASSSGQINQPQHF; CDR3 DNA: TGTGCCAGCAGCTCTGGACAGATCAATCAGCCCCAGCATTTT
J gene: TRBJ2-7; V gene: TRBV18; clone size: .; D gene: .; CDR3 protein: CASSISGASYEQYF; CDR3 DNA: TGTGCCAGCTCAATCTCTGGGGCCTCCTACGAGCAGTACTTC
J gene: TRBJ2-5; V gene: TRBV5-6; clone size: .; D gene: .; CDR3 protein: CASSPIDLIFQETQYF; CDR3 DNA: TGTGCCAGCAGCCCGATCGACTTGATTTTTCAAGAGACCCAGTACTTC
J gene: TRBJ1-1; V gene: TRBV5-1; clone size: .; D gene: TRBD1; CDR3 protein: CASEDPRQGRTEAFF; CDR3 DNA: TGCGCCAGCGAGGACCCTCGACAGGGGCGCACTGAAGCTTTCTTT
J gene: TRBJ1-4; V gene: TRBV6-2/TRBV6-3; clone size: .; D gene: .; CDR3 protein: CASSWEAPRSGLTTNEKLFF; CDR3 DNA: TGTGCCAGCAGTTGGGAGGCGCCGCGGTCCGGTTTGACAACTAATGAAAAACTGTTTTTT
J gene: TRBJ1-5; V gene: TRBV5-1; clone size: .; D gene: .; CDR3 protein: CASSLDSGIGQPQHF; CDR3 DNA: TGCGCCAGCAGCTTGGACTCAGGTATCGGTCAGCCCCAGCATTTT
J gene: TRBJ1-1; V gene: TRBV29-1; clone size: .; D gene: .; CDR3 protein: CSVTRVRRTEAFF; CDR3 DNA: TGCAGCGTGACGAGGGTTCGCAGGACTGAAGCTTTCTTT
J gene: TRBJ1-2; V gene: TRBV6-5; clone size: .; D gene: .; CDR3 protein: CASREGGYYGYTF; CDR3 DNA: TGTGCCAGCAGGGAGGGCGGCTACTATGGCTACACCTTC
J gene: TRBJ2-1; V gene: TRBV28; clone size: .; D gene: .; CDR3 protein: CASSIGGNEQFF; CDR3 DNA: TGTGCCAGCAGTATAGGGGGAAATGAGCAGTTCTTC
J gene: TRBJ1-1; V gene: TRBV28; clone size: .; D gene: .; CDR3 protein: CASSLGPGVTEAFF; CDR3 DNA: TGTGCCAGCAGTTTAGGTCCGGGGGTCACTGAAGCTTTCTTT
J gene: TRBJ2-7; V gene: TRBV3-1/TRBV3-2; clone size: .; D gene: TRBD1; CDR3 protein: CASSLRTGVDEQYF; CDR3 DNA: TGTGCCAGCAGCCTTAGGACAGGGGTAGACGAGCAGTACTTC
J gene: TRBJ2-7; V gene: TRBV18; clone size: .; D gene: TRBD1; CDR3 protein: CASSRGQENEQYF; CDR3 DNA: TGTGCCAGCTCACGCGGACAGGAAAACGAGCAGTACTTC
J gene: TRBJ1-3; V gene: TRBV3-1/TRBV3-2; clone size: .; D gene: .; CDR3 protein: CASSQDMEVASGNTIYF; CDR3 DNA: TGTGCCAGCAGCCAAGATATGGAGGTTGCGTCTGGAAACACCATATATTTT
J gene: TRBJ2-1; V gene: TRBV24-1; clone size: .; D gene: TRBD1; CDR3 protein: CATSRDRVGAHEQFF; CDR3 DNA: TGTGCCACCAGTCGGGACAGAGTGGGAGCCCATGAGCAGTTCTTC
J gene: TRBJ1-4; V gene: TRBV2; clone size: .; D gene: .; CDR3 protein: CASTVNEKLFF; CDR3 DNA: TGTGCCAGCACCGTTAATGAAAAACTGTTTTTT
J gene: TRBJ1-3; V gene: TRBV5-4; clone size: .; D gene: .; CDR3 protein: CASSLLRSGNTIYF; CDR3 DNA: TGTGCCAGCAGCTTACTCCGCTCTGGAAACACCATATATTTT
J gene: TRBJ2-7; V gene: TRBV19; clone size: .; D gene: TRBD2; CDR3 protein: CASSTGPRGAIGEQYF; CDR3 DNA: TGTGCCAGTAGTACTGGCCCGCGGGGGGCAATCGGCGAGCAGTACTTC
J gene: TRBJ1-5; V gene: TRBV5-6; clone size: .; D gene: .; CDR3 protein: CASRKGGVSRNQPQHF; CDR3 DNA: TGTGCCAGCAGGAAGGGAGGGGTCAGCCGCAATCAGCCCCAGCATTTT
J gene: TRBJ2-7; V gene: TRBV13; clone size: .; D gene: TRBD2; CDR3 protein: CASSLSFSGGPPYEQYF; CDR3 DNA: TGTGCCAGCAGCTTATCTTTCAGCGGGGGCCCTCCCTACGAGCAGTACTTC